The entry that follows covers one T cell receptor beta chain sequence. Likely a read error: the CDR3 ends without its conserved phenylalanine or tryptophan. Amplification used 60 Vbeta primers and 13 Jbeta primers. Here immunoSEQ multiplex PCR was the method, and the copy in TCRdb shows in-frame clones only, minus some. Among some 130,000 clones listed, around three quarters were seen once. This CDR3 comprises 13 residues. Trimming pared 0 bases from V and 6 bases from J, leaving 9 bases between. Per the germline V gene, CDR1 is SGHNT and CDR2 is YYREEE (reference sequence). This specimen belongs to a study of cytomegalovirus exposure and HLA in healthy donors.

This chain uses TRBV5-4 with TRBJ1-2; D is ambiguous. The sequenced material came from PBMCs. The TCR was taken from a man aged 40-50 years in good health and CMV-seronegative. The CDR3 DNA reads TGTGCCAGCAGCTTGGCGGAGGAGGATGGCTACACCGTC. Amino acid sequence: CASSLAEEDGYTV.